A selection of T cell receptor beta chains follows, all from one sample in a study of T cell clusters in autoimmune cytopenias. One entry per CDR3 protein, without DNA, is what TCRdb gives after re-calling the multiplex PCR reads. This sample contains thousands of distinct CDR3 sequences. Input material: peripheral blood. Receptors were obtained from a human donor with an autoimmune cytopenia or autoimmune hepatitis (not recorded which). CDR3s include the opening cysteine and the closing phenylalanine or tryptophan. The order of the fields is clone size, CDR3 length, J gene, V gene, CDR3 protein. Part of the rows lack a size; the others show once, few, many or a class for expanded clones.

>NA|12|TRBJ1-2|TRBV11-2
CASSWGEGGYTF
>medium-sized|13|TRBJ1-1|TRBV6-5
CASSYSFRTEAFF
>medium-sized|14|TRBJ1-2|TRBV6-5
CASSYQGGVSGYTF
>NA|14|TRBJ2-5|TRBV29-1
CSVEGQGARETQYF
>NA|16|TRBJ2-7|TRBV6-2/TRBV6-3
CASSYTRAGGFYEQYF
>NA|12|TRBJ1-1|TRBV20-1
CSARQGDTEAFF
>NA|17|TRBJ1-4|TRBV6-2/TRBV6-3
CASSYSGNGRPNEKLFF
>medium-sized|14|TRBJ1-2|TRBV7-2
CASSSYLDNYGYTF
>medium-sized|17|TRBJ2-3|TRBV18
CASSPPMTSGRGDTQYF
>medium-sized|18|TRBJ1-2|TRBV18
CASSPQTGGTLGGYGYTF
>NA|16|TRBJ2-7|TRBV12-3/TRBV12-4
CASSLALLANYNEQYF
>medium-sized|14|TRBJ2-7|TRBV15
CATSRTYTGYEQYF
>NA|13|TRBJ2-7|TRBV20-1
CSASGGRDYEQYF
>medium-sized|13|TRBJ1-6|TRBV12-3/TRBV12-4
CASSGTDNSPLHF